This entry lists 30 T cell receptor beta chains sequenced from one sample in a study of cytomegalovirus exposure and HLA in healthy donors. The PCR ran on 60 Vbeta and 13 Jbeta primers. The method was immunoSEQ multiplex PCR; TCRdb's version includes in-frame clones alone and lacks a portion of them. The sample gives 200,000 to 300,000 clones, about 80% of which show up once; 8% is in the top ten. Sequenced: PBMCs. These receptors originate from a woman between 55 and 75 years old in good health and CMV-seropositive.

CDR3 DNA sequence: TGTGCCAGCAGTGACAGGCGGGGAGAAGCCGAGCAGTACTTC. It codes for CASSDRRGEAEQYF. V and J are TRBV2 and TRBJ2-7, with a possible D match to TRBD2 (6 bases). Germline CDR1 SNHLY, CDR2 FYNNEI. V was trimmed by 3 bases and J by 6 bases, leaving 15 bases between them. CDR3 length equals 14 residues. Full variable domain (missing parts from reference TRBV2 and TRBJ2-7): EPEVTQTPSHQVTQMGQEVILRCVPISNHLYFYWYRQILGQKVEFLVSFYNNEISEKSEIFDDQFSVERPDGSNFTLKIRSTKLEDSAMYFCASSDRRGEAEQYFGPGTRLTVT.

The genes are TRBV2 and TRBJ1-5; TRBD1 aligns across 7 bases. V was pared by 7 bases and J by 0 bases, with 3 bases of the junction left unmatched. Germline-derived CDR1 and CDR2 are SNHLY and FYNNEI. CDR3 size: 14 residues. CDR3: CASKGTVSNQPQHF. CDR3 nucleotide sequence: TGTGCCAGCAAGGGGACAGTTAGCAATCAGCCCCAGCATTTT. Complete variable domain (other parts from reference TRBV2 and TRBJ1-5): EPEVTQTPSHQVTQMGQEVILRCVPISNHLYFYWYRQILGQKVEFLVSFYNNEISEKSEIFDDQFSVERPDGSNFTLKIRSTKLEDSAMYFCASKGTVSNQPQHFGDGTRLSIL.

The chain has TRBV5-1 and TRBJ1-1; no reliable D call. Trimming cost V 0 bases and J 0 bases, with 9 bases left between them. CDR1 is SGHRS, CDR2 YFSETQ, per germline. CDR3 size: 15 residues. The CDR3, as DNA: TGCGCCAGCAGCTTGGGAACAGCCATGAACACTGAAGCTTTCTTT. As protein: CASSLGTAMNTEAFF.

The genes are TRBV9 and TRBJ2-7, with TRBD1 identical over 9 bases. This CDR3 has 15 amino acids. J lost 2 bases, V lost 3 bases, and 6 bases had no gene match. CDR1 is SGDLS and CDR2 is YYNGEE in the germline V gene. The CDR3 region is CASSATGQGPYEQYF. Written as DNA, the CDR3 is TGTGCCAGCAGCGCGACCGGACAGGGGCCCTACGAGCAGTACTTC.

V gene TRBV27 combines with J gene TRBJ1-1, with 7 bases aligning to TRBD1. This CDR3 has 13 amino acids. With V trimmed by 5 bases and J by 7 bases, 7 bases remained unmatched. The germline gives CDR1 MNHEY, CDR2 SMNVEV (reference sequence). The CDR3 is CASSLGTAYEAFF. For the CDR3, the DNA is TGTGCCAGCAGTCTAGGGACAGCCTATGAAGCTTTCTTT.

The chain is built from TRBV19 and TRBJ1-5; D may be TRBD1 (5 bases). Germline CDR1 LNHDA, CDR2 SQIVND (reference sequence). The CDR3 contains 16 residues. The ends were cut back, 6 bases at V and 0 bases at J, with 15 bases in the middle. The CDR3 here is CASRPSGDLSNQPQHF. CDR3 nucleotides: TGTGCCAGTAGACCTTCGGGGGACCTTAGCAATCAGCCCCAGCATTTT.

On this clone itself: One end of the junction does not line up with germline, which may come from a read error. The CDR3 is CASSSGLAGGSEQYF. The DNA for the CDR3 is TGTGCTAGCAGCAGCGGACTAGCGGGAGGTAGCGAGCAGTACTTC. The J gene is TRBJ2-7, the V gene TRBV7-9; 14 bases map to TRBD2. Per the germline V gene, CDR1 is SEHNR and CDR2 is FQNEAQ (reference sequence). The CDR3 runs 15 residues. Supplemented by reference TRBV7-9 and TRBJ2-7, the full variable domain reads DTGVSQNPRHKITKRGQNVTFRCDPISEHNRLYWYRQTLGQGPEFLTYFQNEAQLEKSRLLSDRFSAERPKGSFSTLEIQRTEQGDSAMYLCASSSGLAGGSEQYFGPGTRLTVT.

V and J are TRBV27 and TRBJ1-1; the match to TRBD1 covers 7 bases. V lost 4 bases, J lost 4 bases, and 6 bases stayed unmatched. The CDR3 covers 14 residues. Germline lookup yields CDR1 MNHEY and CDR2 SMNVEV (reference sequence). CDR3 protein: CASSSTGVITEAFF. Written as DNA, the CDR3 is TGTGCCAGCAGTTCAACAGGGGTTATCACTGAAGCTTTCTTT.

This chain links TRBV9 with TRBJ2-1, with D possibly matching TRBD1 (5 bases). CDR3 length: 15 amino acids. V lost 3 bases to trimming and J lost 0 bases, with 10 bases between them. Germline CDR1 is SGDLS and CDR2 is YYNGEE. In DNA form, the CDR3 reads TGTGCCAGCAGCGACCCGACAGACTCCTACAATGAGCAGTTCTTC. Translation: CASSDPTDSYNEQFF.

V usage is TRBV5-1 and J usage is TRBJ2-7, with D possibly being TRBD2 (5 bases). The germline CDR1 and CDR2 sequences are SGHRS and YFSETQ. The CDR3 length is 12 residues. V gave up 2 bases and J gave up 6 bases, with 9 bases separating them. The CDR3: CASSFDGLEQYF. The CDR3, as DNA: TGCGCCAGCAGCTTTGACGGACTCGAGCAGTACTTC.

The chain combines TRBV28 with TRBJ2-1; D unresolved. V was pared by 2 bases and J by 0 bases, with 11 bases between. The CDR3 loop spans 16 amino acids. The germline CDR1 and CDR2 sequences are MDHEN and SYDVKM. The CDR3 reads CASSLEIAVSYNEQFF. The CDR3 DNA reads as TGTGCCAGCAGTTTAGAGATAGCAGTCTCCTACAATGAGCAGTTCTTC.

The chain uses TRBV5-1 and TRBJ2-7, with D unresolved. V lost 2 bases to trimming and J lost 1 base, with 7 bases between them. CDR1 and CDR2 from the germline V gene are SGHRS and YFSETQ. The length of the CDR3 is 13 residues. CDR3 sequence (DNA): TGCGCCAGCAGCTTAACTATTTCCTACGAGCAGTACTTC. It is translated as CASSLTISYEQYF.

The table lists this clone with a count of one. The gene calls are TRBV9 and TRBJ2-5; 7 nucleotides line up with TRBD2. Trimming at V came to 0 bases and at J to 1 base, leaving 12 bases not matched to a gene. The CDR3 has 18 residues. The germline V gene encodes CDR1 SGDLS and CDR2 YYNGEE. The CDR3 protein is CASSVALPRPGGQETQYF. CDR3 DNA: TGTGCCAGCAGCGTAGCCCTTCCCCGGCCGGGAGGCCAAGAGACCCAGTACTTC.

The sample holds one count of this clone. The V gene is TRBV18, the J gene TRBJ2-7; a possible D gene is TRBD1 (7 bases). Germline V lookup: CDR1 KGHSH, CDR2 LQKENI. The CDR3 is 14 residues long. Trimming took off 4 bases at V and 3 bases at J, with 13 bases between the two ends. CDR3 nucleotides: TGTGCCAGCTCACGACAGGGAGGATTCTACGAGCAGTACTTC. This translates into CASSRQGGFYEQYF.

The V and J genes are TRBV5-4 and TRBJ2-1; tentatively, D is TRBD2 (6 bases). Germline values: CDR1 SGHNT, CDR2 YYREEE (reference sequence). The ends were cut back, 0 bases at V and 7 bases at J, with 11 bases in the middle. CDR3 length: 14 residues. CDR3 sequence: CASSLGDLQNEQFF. The CDR3 nucleotides read TGTGCCAGCAGCTTGGGGGACTTACAGAATGAGCAGTTCTTC.

This chain uses TRBV18 with TRBJ2-7; the D gene is possibly TRBD2 (5 bases). Per the germline V gene, CDR1 is KGHSH and CDR2 is LQKENI. V dropped 3 bases and J dropped 3 bases, with 15 bases sitting between them. The CDR3 runs to 15 residues. The CDR3 DNA is TGTGCCAGCTCACCGCCCCGACCGGGATTCTACGAGCAGTACTTC. It yields the protein CASSPPRPGFYEQYF. Based on the CDR3 plus reference TRBV18 and TRBJ2-7, the full variable domain is NAGVMQNPRHLVRRRGQEARLRCSPMKGHSHVYWYRQLPEEGLKFMVYLQKENIIDESGMPKERFSAEFPKEGPSILRIQQVVRGDSAAYFCASSPPRPGFYEQYFGPGTRLTVT.

The rearrangement uses TRBV5-6 and TRBJ2-1, with D perhaps matching TRBD1 (5 bases). V was shortened by 4 bases and J by 1 base, with 24 bases between the two germline ends. Germline V gives CDR1 SGHDT, CDR2 YYEEEE. CDR3 length equals 19 residues. The CDR3 region is CASSPGGRPGPQSYNEQFF. The CDR3 bases are TGTGCCAGCAGCCCGGGCGGACGCCCAGGGCCACAATCCTACAATGAGCAGTTCTTC. Full variable domain (outside the CDR3, taken from reference TRBV5-6 and TRBJ2-1): DAGVTQSPTHLIKTRGQQVTLRCSPKSGHDTVSWYQQALGQGPQFIFQYYEEEERQRGNFPDRFSGHQFPNYSSELNVNALLLGDSALYLCASSPGGRPGPQSYNEQFFGPGTRLTVL.

This clone appeared a single time. The chain has TRBV10-3 and TRBJ2-3; D may be TRBD2 (5 bases). Looked up from germline, CDR1 is ENHRY and CDR2 is SYGVKD. V was cut by 1 base and J by 7 bases, with 18 bases left in between. The CDR3 covers 16 residues. Here the CDR3 DNA reads TGTGCCATCAGTGAGTTGGGAGACCTAGTTGGGTATACGCAGTATTTT. Translated: CAISELGDLVGYTQYF.

This clone was seen a handful of times. The chain links TRBV28 to TRBJ1-4; D may be TRBD1 (6 bases). Deletions cut 6 bases from V and 8 bases from J, with 10 bases between. From germline, CDR1 is MDHEN and CDR2 SYDVKM. The length of the CDR3 is 12 residues. The CDR3 DNA sequence: TGTGCCAGCAGACGCGGGGGCGAAAAACTGTTTTTT. Its protein product is CASRRGGEKLFF.

V gene TRBV5-1 combines with J gene TRBJ2-5; a weak D match, TRBD2 (6 bases). The length of the CDR3 is 13 residues. CDR1 SGHRS and CDR2 YFSETQ come from the germline V gene. Trimming shortened V by 5 bases and J by 7 bases, and 15 bases separated the two germline ends. The CDR3 sequence is CASRGRVGGTQYF. In DNA, the CDR3 is TGCGCCAGCAGAGGCAGGGTCGGGGGGACCCAGTACTTC.

This chain links TRBV7-9 with TRBJ1-3; 7 bases agree with TRBD1. CDR1 and CDR2 from the germline V gene are SEHNR and FQNEAQ (reference sequence). After removal of 1 base from V and 5 bases from J, the junction contained 5 bases not matched to a gene. The CDR3 is 15 amino acids. The CDR3 DNA is TGTGCCAGCAGCTTAGTGGAGGGGGCAAGAAACACCATATATTTT. Amino acid sequence: CASSLVEGARNTIYF.

The CDR3 DNA reads as TGCGCCAGCAGGGCAGGGTCGGACACTGAAGCTTTCTTT. This codes for CASRAGSDTEAFF. The genes are TRBV10-1 and TRBJ1-1, with TRBD1 as a possible D gene (5 bases). The germline gives CDR1 WNHNN, CDR2 SYGVQD (reference sequence). V was shortened by 6 bases and J by 3 bases, with 11 bases between the two germline ends. This CDR3 has 13 amino acids.

The V call is TRBV10-3, the J call TRBJ1-4, with TRBD1 matching 11 bases. The CDR3 runs to 15 residues. Germline V CDR1 and CDR2: ENHRY, SYGVKD. V gave up 10 bases and J gave up 0 bases; unmatched junction bases: 4. The CDR3 DNA reads as TGTGCCACCAGGACAGGGGGCGCAACTAATGAAAAACTGTTTTTT. Encoded protein: CATRTGGATNEKLFF.

This chain uses TRBV5-1 with TRBJ2-3; TRBD2 might be the D (7 bases). Germline CDR1 SGHRS, CDR2 YFSETQ. The CDR3 is 16 amino acids. The ends were cut back, 0 bases at V and 3 bases at J, with 14 bases in the middle. DNA for the CDR3: TGCGCCAGCAGCTTGGCCGGCAGGGGAGGGACAGATACGCAGTATTTT. Protein product: CASSLAGRGGTDTQYF.

The J gene is TRBJ2-1, the V gene TRBV25-1; no clear D gene. The germline V gene has CDR1 MGHDK and CDR2 SYGVNS. This CDR3 is built from 15 residues. With 3 bases removed from V and 0 bases from J, the gap between germline ends came to 9 bases. The CDR3 spells CASSDPRSSYNEQFF. The CDR3 DNA reads TGTGCCAGCAGTGACCCCCGTAGCTCCTACAATGAGCAGTTCTTC.

The genes are TRBV19 and TRBJ2-2; tentative D call: TRBD2 (6 bases). The CDR3 is made up of 18 amino acids. Germline V gives CDR1 LNHDA, CDR2 SQIVND (reference sequence). Trimming pared 4 bases from V and 2 bases from J, leaving 20 bases between. Here the CDR3 reads CASSTPMGGIYNTGELFF. The CDR3 DNA reads as TGTGCCAGTAGTACTCCCATGGGGGGAATATATAACACCGGGGAGCTGTTTTTT.

This CDR3 is CATSSNKHGAIDSNQPQHF. DNA for the CDR3: TGTGCCACCAGCAGCAACAAGCATGGGGCTATAGACAGCAATCAGCCCCAGCATTTT. V gene TRBV15 combines with J gene TRBJ1-5; tentatively, D is TRBD1 (5 bases). Germline-derived CDR1 and CDR2 are LNHNV and YYDKDF (reference sequence). V was cut by 3 bases and J by 1 base, with 22 bases left in between. CDR3 length: 19 residues.

This chain links TRBV11-2 with TRBJ1-1; D is undetermined. Trimming took off 1 base at V and 0 bases at J, with 9 bases between the two ends. CDR1 and CDR2 (germline): SGHAT, FQNNGV. The CDR3 has 15 residues. CDR3 sequence: CASSLGGTLNTEAFF. The CDR3 coding sequence is TGTGCCAGCAGCTTAGGAGGCACACTGAACACTGAAGCTTTCTTT. The whole variable domain, filled in from reference TRBV11-2 and TRBJ1-1, reads EAGVAQSPRYKIIEKRQSVAFWCNPISGHATLYWYQQILGQGPKLLIQFQNNGVVDDSQLPKDRFSAERLKGVDSTLKIQPAKLEDSAVYLCASSLGGTLNTEAFFGQGTRLTVV.

This clone was seen only a few times. This sequence joins TRBV9 and TRBJ2-1; weak D call: TRBD1 (5 bases). Looked up from germline, CDR1 is SGDLS and CDR2 is YYNGEE. The CDR3 consists of 15 residues. The V and J ends lost 0 bases and 8 bases respectively, with 15 bases between them. The CDR3: CASSVEGQGRHEQFF. The DNA of the CDR3 is TGTGCCAGCAGCGTAGAGGGGCAGGGTAGGCATGAGCAGTTCTTC.

The genes are TRBV7-9 and TRBJ2-3, with 9 bases matching TRBD2. CDR3 length equals 18 residues. With V trimmed by 5 bases and J by 4 bases, 16 bases remained unmatched. Germline CDR1 and CDR2: SEHNR and FQNEAQ (reference sequence). CDR3: CASSPRVGLAGRADTQYF. CDR3 coding DNA: TGTGCCAGCAGCCCCAGGGTGGGCCTAGCGGGGAGAGCAGATACGCAGTATTTT.